Sequencing of this T cell receptor (beta chain) was carried out in a study of regulatory T cells in long-lasting Graves disease. About the study: Newly diagnosed Graves' patients had under 3 months of antithyroid drugs.

Both iRepertoire HTBI primers and Arm-PCR of CDR3 regions were used to build the TCR beta libraries. TCRdb redid the calling of the multiplex PCR reads with MiXCR, one entry per CDR3 protein. The sample comprises a few hundred thousand distinct CDR3 sequences, about an eighth of which are singletons, and approximately 17% rests with the top ten. V gave up 3 bases and J gave up 6 bases, with 8 bases separating them. The CDR3 runs 13 residues. The germline V gene has CDR1 MNHEY and CDR2 SVGAGI. This clonotype was counted ten times or more. As to time point: newly diagnosed GD, antithyroid drugs for less than 3 months. Researchers made the TCR library from RNA that was extracted from PBMCs. These data are also associated with another study on T cells in Graves' hyperthyroidism and ophthalmopathy. That work states: No ophthalmopathy progression within 18 months constituted stable Graves' hyperthyroidism.

This chain connects TRBV6-5 to TRBJ2-2; D ambiguous. Specimen: peripheral blood mononuclear cells (PBMCs), collected at new diagnosis, from a patient treated with antithyroid drugs. The source of this sequence is a young woman with Graves disease. CDR3 amino acids: CASSYMTAGELFF. CDR3 bases: TGTGCCAGCAGTTATATGACTGCCGGGGAGCTGTTTTTT.